This entry is about one TCR beta chain. Antigen: not known. The record originates from a study of PD-1 blockade in classical Hodgkin lymphoma. Regarding the study as a whole: With respect to the repertoire differences, their causes, possibly disease activity or prior therapy, remain undefined. Those achieving complete response showed baseline diversity like newly diagnosed patients. Relapsed/refractory patients reportedly had the lowest baseline TCR diversity, below newly diagnosed patients, who were below healthy donors.

The germline V gene has CDR1 SGHDT and CDR2 YYEEEE. This CDR3 has 15 residues. Trimming took off 2 bases at V and 0 bases at J, with 10 bases between the two ends. Following autologous stem cell transplantation, relapse occurred in every patient, and exposure to brentuximab vedotin varied. The table came from immunoSEQ multiplex PCR; TCRdb's copy has only in-frame clones and leaves some out. In the table there are some 84,000 clones, under 90% of which are singletons. Sequencing used peripheral blood mononuclear cells (PBMCs), obtained at baseline. The V gene is TRBV5-6, the J gene TRBJ2-3; the D gene is possibly TRBD1 (5 bases). The origin of this receptor is a human donor with classical Hodgkin lymphoma. The CDR3 here is CASSLRTFSTDTQYF. In nucleotides, the CDR3 is TGTGCCAGCAGCTTACGGACATTTAGCACAGATACGCAGTATTTT.